Listed below are T cell receptor beta chains from one sample, sequenced in a study of control samples from healthy donors and cancer patients. Method: immunoSEQ multiplex PCR; TCRdb's copy keeps in-frame clones and lacks some. The sample has more than 150,000 clones, about 90% seen once; the top ten hold about 0.64%. Sequencing was done on a sample of blood. These receptors were taken from a woman in her 30s in good health. The CDR3 runs from the conserved cysteine through the conserved F or W. D genes are given only for firm matches. Clone size appears in some rows only: once, few, many, or a class for an expanded clone.

TRBD1	TRBV7-9	-	TRBJ2-7	TGTGCCAGCGGCGGGACAGGGAGATCCTACGAGCAGTACTTC	CASGGTGRSYEQYF
-	TRBV21-1	-	TRBJ2-1	TGTGCCAGCAGCAAAGTTAACGCTGGCGGGAGTAGAAGCTACAATGAGCAGTTCTTC	CASSKVNAGGSRSYNEQFF
TRBD2	TRBV28	-	TRBJ2-3	TGTGCCAGCAGGACTAGCGGGAGTCGAGGTACGCAGTATTTT	CASRTSGSRGTQYF
TRBD1	TRBV7-9	-	TRBJ2-4	TGTGCCAGCAGCTCCACAGGGGGCGCATACATTCAGTACTTC	CASSSTGGAYIQYF
-	TRBV7-2	-	TRBJ2-5	TGTGCCAGCAGCTTAGTCCGGGACCGCCAAGAGACCCAGTACTTC	CASSLVRDRQETQYF
TRBD2	TRBV24-1	-	TRBJ2-3	TGTGCCACCAGTGAACCACCGGGACTAGCGGGCACAGATACGCAGTATTTT	CATSEPPGLAGTDTQYF
TRBD1	TRBV6-5	-	TRBJ1-6	TGTGCCAGCAGCCCCAGGGGGAGTTCACCCCTCCACTTT	CASSPRGSSPLHF
-	TRBV6-1	-	TRBJ2-4	TGTGCCAGCAGTGAAGATGGTCTGGGCGCCAAAAACATTCAGTACTTC	CASSEDGLGAKNIQYF
TRBD2	TRBV7-3	once	TRBJ2-5	TGTGCCAGCAGCTCTGGACTAGCGGGAGGGGAGGAGACCCAGTACTTC	CASSSGLAGGEETQYF
-	TRBV5-4	-	TRBJ1-2	TGTGCCAGCAGCTTGGGCGGGGGTCGCTATGGCTACACCTTC	CASSLGGGRYGYTF
TRBD2	TRBV27	-	TRBJ2-7	TGTGCCAGCAGTTTATCCGGACTAGCGGGACCAATTTACGAGCAGTACTTC	CASSLSGLAGPIYEQYF
-	TRBV6-4	-	TRBJ1-5	TGTGCCGGCAGTGAAGGGAGCAATCAGCCCCAGCATTTT	CAGSEGSNQPQHF
-	TRBV6-5	-	TRBJ1-3	TGTGCCAGCAGTTTACGGGAAGGAAACACCATATATTTT	CASSLREGNTIYF
TRBD1	TRBV4-1	-	TRBJ2-1	TGCGCCAGCAGCCAAGAGGACAGGGGTTTCGGTGAGCAGTTCTTC	CASSQEDRGFGEQFF
TRBD1	TRBV27	-	TRBJ1-2	TGTGCCAGCACTTCCGGGACAGGGGGCGGGTATGGCTACACCTTC	CASTSGTGGGYGYTF
TRBD2	TRBV9	-	TRBJ2-2	TGTGCCAGCAGCGTAGGGACTAGCGTGAACACCGGGGAGCTGTTTTTT	CASSVGTSVNTGELFF
-	TRBV30	-	TRBJ1-6	TGTGCCTGGGGCACAGGGTATGTGGGTTCACCCCTCCACTTT	CAWGTGYVGSPLHF
TRBD2	TRBV6-4	-	TRBJ2-2	TGTGCCAGTCAGCGGGAAGAAAGTACCGGGGAGCTGTTTTTT	CASQREESTGELFF
TRBD1	TRBV19	once	TRBJ1-1	TGTGCCAGTAGTGCGGGACAGATGAACACTGAAGCTTTCTTT	CASSAGQMNTEAFF
TRBD1	TRBV7-8	-	TRBJ1-1	TGTGCCAGCAGCTTGCAACAGGGGAGTTTGACTGAAGCTTTCTTT	CASSLQQGSLTEAFF
-	TRBV6-2/TRBV6-3	-	TRBJ2-1	TGTGCCAGCAGTGATAGACTAGATAATGAGCAGTTCTTC	CASSDRLDNEQFF
-	TRBV30	once	TRBJ2-6	TGTGCCTGGGGACGTGGATCCTCTGGGGCCAACGTCCTGACTTTC	CAWGRGSSGANVLTF
-	TRBV5-4	once	TRBJ2-2	TGTGCCAGCAGCTTGGCGTTAGCGGCAACCGGGGAGCTGTTTTTT	CASSLALAATGELFF
-	TRBV19	-	TRBJ1-5	TGTGCCAGTAGTAATGTCTGGGGGGGTCAGCCCCAGCATTTT	CASSNVWGGQPQHF
-	TRBV19	once	TRBJ1-5	TGTGCCAGTAGTATAGAGGGAGGGGTGGATCAGCCCCAGCATTTT	CASSIEGGVDQPQHF
-	TRBV7-9	-	TRBJ2-2	TGTGCCAGCAGCTTAGCAAAGAACACCGGGGAGCTGTTTTTT	CASSLAKNTGELFF
TRBD2	TRBV7-9	-	TRBJ2-2	TGTGCCAGCAGCTTAGTATATCTGCTAGCGGGAGCTGGCACCGGGGAGCTATTTTTT	CASSLVYLLAGAGTGELFF
-	TRBV28	-	TRBJ1-1	TGTGCCAGCAGTCGACCTCTCTGGACTGAAGCTTTCTTT	CASSRPLWTEAFF
-	TRBV7-7	once	TRBJ1-5	TGTGCTAGCAGCTTAGTAACACCGACCAATCAGCCCCAGCATTTT	CASSLVTPTNQPQHF
-	TRBV5-6	-	TRBJ1-4	TGTGCCAGCAGCTCGGACAGCAGCGGGGAAAAACTGTTTTTT	CASSSDSSGEKLFF
TRBD1	TRBV30	-	TRBJ1-6	TGTGCCTGGAAGGGGACAGCCAATTCACCCCTCCACTTT	CAWKGTANSPLHF
-	TRBV27	-	TRBJ2-4	TGTGCCAGCAGACACCCGGGGGCCAAAAACATTCAGTACTTC	CASRHPGAKNIQYF